The rows below give T cell receptor beta chains drawn from one sample of a study of T cell repertoires in cytomegalovirus infection. Each CDR3 protein gets one entry after TCRdb re-called the reads with MiXCR. The table shows nearly 700,000 distinct CDR3 sequences, with roughly 36% occurring only once. No antigens are known for them. The sequences come from cultured PBMCs, collected from culture after CMV antigen stimulation. The receptors were sampled from a human donor in good health (CMV status not recorded). Some clones in this sample may be carry-over from other donors' samples. The CDR3 runs from the conserved cysteine through the conserved F or W. D genes are given only for firm matches. Not every row has a clone size; where given, it reads once, few, many or a size class.

V gene	D gene	J gene	CDR3 length	clone size	CDR3 DNA	CDR3 protein
TRBV28	.	TRBJ2-1	16	.	TGTGCCAGCAGTTTCCCCCGAAAGAGCTCCTACAATGAGCAGTTCTTC	CASSFPRKSSYNEQFF
TRBV29-1	.	TRBJ2-7	15	.	TGCAGCGTGGCTCCCCTCGACAGTTTGGCCTACGAGCAGTACTTC	CSVAPLDSLAYEQYF
TRBV7-2	.	TRBJ2-7	14	few	TGTGCCAGCAGCTTAGCATGGTTGTCTGGAGAGCAGTACTTC	CASSLAWLSGEQYF
TRBV24-1	.	TRBJ2-2	14	.	TGTGCCACCAGTCCAGAGGGTAACACCGGGGAGCTGTTTTTT	CATSPEGNTGELFF
TRBV7-1	TRBD2	TRBJ2-1	12	.	TGTGCCAGCAGGCGGGAGGGGAATGAGCAGTTCTTC	CASRREGNEQFF
TRBV29-1	.	TRBJ1-2	12	.	TGCAGCGTTGGTGGGGCCGGCTATGGCTACACCTTC	CSVGGAGYGYTF
TRBV2	.	TRBJ1-6	15	.	TGTGCCAGCAGTGAAAGACAGGCACTTAATTCACCCCTCCACTTT	CASSERQALNSPLHF
TRBV7-9	TRBD2	TRBJ2-7	16	few	TGTGCCAGCAGCCCAACCGGTGGGGCGGGAGTCTACGAGCAGTACTTC	CASSPTGGAGVYEQYF
TRBV19	.	TRBJ1-2	13	.	TGTGCCAGTACTTTCCGGGCTCCCTATGGCTACACCTTC	CASTFRAPYGYTF
TRBV7-8	.	TRBJ2-1	12	many	TGTGCCAGCAGCTGGGCGGACAATGAGCAGTTCTTC	CASSWADNEQFF
TRBV4-1	.	TRBJ2-1	15	.	TGTGCCAGCAGCCAAGAGCGGGGTCGGGGGGCTGTGCAGTTCTTC	CASSQERGRGAVQFF
TRBV6-5	.	TRBJ2-1	14	.	TGTCCCAGCAGTTCCGGGGTCCCCGCCGGTGGGCAGTTCTTC	CPSSSGVPAGGQFF
TRBV6-5	.	TRBJ2-3	14	.	TGTGCCAGCAGTTCGGACCTCAACACAGATACGCAGTATTTT	CASSSDLNTDTQYF
TRBV7-6	.	TRBJ1-1	17	.	TGTGCCAGCAGCCCCGGGGGCACCGTGGGCCAATTTACTGAAGCTTTCTTT	CASSPGGTVGQFTEAFF
TRBV25-1	.	TRBJ1-1	17	many	TGTGCCAGCAGTGAATATTTGGACCTGACCATGAACACTGAAGCTTTCTTT	CASSEYLDLTMNTEAFF
TRBV4-2	TRBD1	TRBJ1-1	13	.	TGTGCCAGCAGCCACCGGGACAGGGGTGTAGCTTTCTTT	CASSHRDRGVAFF
TRBV2	.	TRBJ2-3	13	.	TGTGCCAGCAGAGCGTCTAGAATAGATACGCAGTATTTT	CASRASRIDTQYF
TRBV7-9	.	TRBJ2-3	12	many	TGTGCCAGCAGCTCCTTTATTGATACGCAGTATTTT	CASSSFIDTQYF
TRBV5-5	.	TRBJ1-2	13	.	TGTGCCAGCAGCTTGGCCTTGGACTATGGCTACACCTTC	CASSLALDYGYTF
TRBV28	.	TRBJ2-7	15	few	TGTGCCAGCAGTGATGGAACTAGCTGGTCCTACGAGCAGTACTTC	CASSDGTSWSYEQYF
TRBV29-1	.	TRBJ2-1	13	.	TGCAGCGTTGGGGGTACAGGTTACAATGAGCAGTTCTTC	CSVGGTGYNEQFF
TRBV12-3/TRBV12-4	.	TRBJ2-5	12	.	TGTGCCAGCAGTTTAGGCAGCCAGACCCAGTACTTC	CASSLGSQTQYF
TRBV20-1	.	TRBJ1-6	14	.	TGCAGTGCGGGTGGGGGCAGGGTCTATTCACCCCTCCACTTT	CSAGGGRVYSPLHF
TRBV18	.	TRBJ1-1	14	.	TGTGCCAGCTCACCACGGGGAGGGCGCACTGAAGCTTTCTTT	CASSPRGGRTEAFF
TRBV19	.	TRBJ2-1	13	.	TGTGCCAGTAGTATGTTAGGGGGAAATGGTCAGTTCTTC	CASSMLGGNGQFF
TRBV2	TRBD1	TRBJ1-2	14	.	TGTGCCAGCAGTGACTGGGACAGGGTTAATGGCTACACCTTC	CASSDWDRVNGYTF
TRBV7-2	.	TRBJ1-5	15	many	TGTGCCAGCAGCTTACCCGGTATTAGGGATCAGCCCCAGCATTTT	CASSLPGIRDQPQHF
TRBV6-1	TRBD2	TRBJ2-3	15	.	TGTGCCAGCAGTCCGGGGGGGGTGAGGGCGGATACGCAGTATTTT	CASSPGGVRADTQYF
TRBV7-2	.	TRBJ2-3	14	many	TGTGCCAGCAGCTTTGGGGGACGCACAGATACGCAGTATTTT	CASSFGGRTDTQYF
TRBV27	TRBD2	TRBJ2-7	14	.	TGTGCCAGCAGTTTAGAGGGACTACCTTTGGTGCAGTACTTC	CASSLEGLPLVQYF
TRBV6-1	.	TRBJ2-3	13	.	TGTGCCAGCAGATTAGCGTTGACAGATACGCAGTATTTT	CASRLALTDTQYF
TRBV18	.	TRBJ1-1	14	.	TGTGCCAGCTCACCTGAACACCTGAACACTGAAGCTTTCTTT	CASSPEHLNTEAFF
TRBV4-3	.	TRBJ1-1	15	few	TGCGCCAGCAGCCAGGACCCAGGGCAGAACACTGAAGCTTTCTTT	CASSQDPGQNTEAFF
TRBV14	.	TRBJ2-6	18	.	TGTGCCAGCAGCCAACGACAGTATCAAACTTCTGGGGCCAACGTCCTGACTTTC	CASSQRQYQTSGANVLTF
TRBV6-6	.	TRBJ2-1	18	.	TGTGCCAGCAGTTTCAGGTCCCGGGGCCTCACCCCCCACAATGAGCAGTTCTTC	CASSFRSRGLTPHNEQFF
TRBV28	TRBD1	TRBJ1-1	15	few	TGTGCCAGCAGTGGATTGGGACAGGTGAACACTGAAGCTTTCTTT	CASSGLGQVNTEAFF
TRBV7-9	.	TRBJ1-4	15	many	TGTGCCAGCAGCTTAATGAGGACCACTAATGAAAAACTGTTTTTT	CASSLMRTTNEKLFF
TRBV10-3	TRBD1	TRBJ1-5	15	.	TGTGCCATCAGTGAGTTGGGGGACAGGGGGAGGCCCCAGCATTTT	CAISELGDRGRPQHF
TRBV2	.	TRBJ1-1	13	.	TGTGCCAGCAGTGACCCTGGGAGCGCTGAAGCTTTCTTT	CASSDPGSAEAFF
TRBV7-2	TRBD1	TRBJ2-7	14	.	TGTGCCAGCAACACGGACAGGTACTCCTACGAGCAGTACTTC	CASNTDRYSYEQYF
TRBV7-8	TRBD2	TRBJ2-7	13	many	TGTGCCAGCAGCCCAGCGGGGAACTACGAGCAGTACTTC	CASSPAGNYEQYF
TRBV7-9	TRBD2	TRBJ2-7	15	few	TGTGCCAGCAGCCCGAACCTAGCGGGGCTCTACGAGCAGTACTTC	CASSPNLAGLYEQYF
TRBV7-9	TRBD1	TRBJ1-1	15	few	TGTGCCAGCACCCTCAGGGGGGTTGAGGGTACTGAAGCTTTCTTT	CASTLRGVEGTEAFF
TRBV7-2	.	TRBJ2-7	14	many	TGTGCCAGCAGCTTAGTGCTGCTCTCCTACGAGCAGTACTTC	CASSLVLLSYEQYF
TRBV7-9	.	TRBJ2-7	13	.	TGTGCCAGCAGCAGCCACCTTGGGGGCGAGCAGTACTTC	CASSSHLGGEQYF
TRBV7-2	.	TRBJ2-7	14	.	TGTGCCAGCAGCTCCCGGACGAGAGAGATGAGGCAGTACTTC	CASSSRTREMRQYF